One sample yielded the 27 T cell receptor beta chains listed below, sequenced in a study of T cells in Graves' hyperthyroidism and ophthalmopathy. Authors of the study amplified TCR beta CDR3 regions from RNA transcripts. The HTBI primer set drove a first-round RT-PCR of the TCR CDR3. TCRdb fed the multiplex PCR reads into MiXCR, producing one record per CDR3 protein. The sample lists over 300,000 distinct CDR3 sequences, approximately 14% occurring once. The specimen was blood. Receptors originate from a woman aged 40 to 55 with Graves' ophthalmopathy.

J is TRBJ2-2 and V is TRBV29-1; the D is unclear. The ends were cut back, 7 bases at V and 2 bases at J, with 14 bases in the middle. Germline V gene lookup returns CDR1 SQVTM and CDR2 ANQGSEA. CDR3 length equals 14 residues. CDR3 residues: CSAYSSLNTGELFF. In nucleotides, the CDR3 is TGCAGCGCCTATAGCTCCCTCAACACCGGGGAGCTGTTTTTT.

At least ten counts were recorded for this clonotype. The chain joins TRBV20-1 to TRBJ2-5, with 10 bases matching TRBD2. V shed 0 bases and J 3 bases; nucleotides not matched to a gene: 7. CDR1 DFQATT and CDR2 SNEGSKA come from the germline V gene (reference sequence). The CDR3 runs to 16 residues. CDR3 protein: CSARDLGLAGEETQYF. In nucleotides, the CDR3 is TGCAGTGCTAGAGATCTAGGGCTAGCGGGGGAAGAGACCCAGTACTTC.

This clonotype was picked up many times. V gene TRBV7-9 combines with J gene TRBJ1-2; D remains unclear. Germline CDR1 and CDR2: SEHNR and FQNEAQ (reference sequence). With 5 bases removed from V and 4 bases from J, the gap between germline ends came to 14 bases. CDR3 length: 14 amino acids. Written as DNA, the CDR3 is TGTGCCAGCAGCCGCCGGACGGTTCTCTATGGCTACACCTTC. It translates to CASSRRTVLYGYTF.

This clonotype was detected a few times. A read error may explain this, as a much larger clone is one base away. The chain carries TRBV6-1 and TRBJ1-5; TRBD1 matches at 7 bases. The CDR3 has 16 amino acids. Germline CDR1 MNHNS, CDR2 SASEGT. The CDR3 loop reads CDSSEPTGRSDQPQHF. DNA for the CDR3: TGTGACAGCAGTGAACCGACAGGGAGATCGGATCAGCCCCAGCATTTT.

The J gene is TRBJ2-6, the V gene TRBV3-1; D ambiguous. This CDR3 contains 15 residues. CDR1 and CDR2 (germline): LGHDT, YNNKEL (reference sequence). V dropped 4 bases and J dropped 2 bases, with 9 bases sitting between them. The CDR3 bases are TGTGCCAGCAGCCTCGTCTCGACTGGGGCCAACGTCCTGACTTTC. Translating gives CASSLVSTGANVLTF.

As concerns this clonotype: A read error is possible here, since a much larger clone lies one base away. V usage is TRBV7-2 and J usage is TRBJ1-5; D call uncertain. V lost 3 bases and J lost 7, with 7 bases in between. The CDR3 is 12 amino acids. The germline V gene has CDR1 SGHTA and CDR2 FQGNSA. CDR3 sequence: CASSFSGQPQHF. As DNA, the CDR3 is TGTGCCAGCAGCTTCTCGGGGCAGCCCCAGCATTTT.

The chain carries TRBV14 and TRBJ2-2; TRBD2 aligns across 10 bases. Germline CDR1 reads SGHDN; CDR2 reads FVKESK. The CDR3 has 22 residues. Trimming at V came to 0 bases and at J to 4 bases, leaving 20 bases not matched to a gene. CDR3 loop: CASSQDTVPGWTSGDSTGELFF. CDR3 DNA sequence: TGTGCCAGCAGCCAAGACACAGTGCCAGGGTGGACTAGCGGAGACAGCACCGGGGAGCTGTTTTTT.

This clonotype was counted a few times. The chain is built from TRBV5-6 and TRBJ1-1; tentatively, D is TRBD1 (6 bases). V lost 4 bases and J lost 3, with 16 bases in between. Germline V gene sequence: CDR1 SGHDT, CDR2 YYEEEE. This CDR3 is built from 15 residues. The CDR3 nucleotides are TGTGCCAGCAGCGCCTCAGGGGTTGGGGACACTGAAGCTTTCTTT. This codes for CASSASGVGDTEAFF.

The chain combines TRBV19 with TRBJ2-1; tentatively, D is TRBD1 or TRBD2 (5 bases each). The CDR3 has 15 residues. Trimming took off 6 bases at V and 2 bases at J, with 14 bases between the two ends. Germline assignment: CDR1 LNHDA and CDR2 SQIVND (reference sequence). CDR3 loop: CASSRGMRPYNEQFF. The CDR3 DNA follows: TGTGCCAGTAGCCGGGGCATGCGGCCCTACAATGAGCAGTTCTTC. Full variable domain (remainder filled in from reference TRBV19 and TRBJ2-1): DGGITQSPKYLFRKEGQNVTLSCEQNLNHDAMYWYRQDPGQGLRLIYYSQIVNDFQKGDIAEGYSVSREKKESFPLTVTSAQKNPTAFYLCASSRGMRPYNEQFFGPGTRLTVL.

This clonotype appeared a few times. The rearrangement joins TRBV20-1 to TRBJ2-1; D is unresolved. Between the trimmed V and J ends, which lost 1 base and 1 base, there was a span of 5 bases. The V gene's germline CDR1 is DFQATT and CDR2 SNEGSKA (reference sequence). The CDR3 is 13 amino acids. The CDR3 DNA reads as TGCAGTGCTAGAGGAATATCCTACAATGAGCAGTTCTTC. Protein: CSARGISYNEQFF.

At least ten counts were recorded for this clonotype. V and J are TRBV3-1 and TRBJ1-6; no clear D gene. V dropped 1 base and J dropped 15 bases, with 7 bases sitting between them. The CDR3 is 11 residues long. Germline CDR1 is LGHDT and CDR2 is YNNKEL (reference sequence). The CDR3 is CASSQARSLHF. The CDR3 region has the DNA TGTGCCAGCAGCCAAGCCCGGAGCCTCCACTTT.

This clonotype was counted ten times or more. The rearrangement links TRBV2 to TRBJ1-2, with D hard to call. Germline CDR1 is SNHLY and CDR2 is FYNNEI. The CDR3 has 12 residues. Between the trimmed V and J ends, which lost 2 bases and 4 bases, there was a span of 5 bases. For the CDR3, the DNA is TGTGCCAGCAGTGAAAGGAGCTATGGCTACACCTTC. This codes for CASSERSYGYTF. The full variable domain, completed using reference TRBV2 and TRBJ1-2, is EPEVTQTPSHQVTQMGQEVILRCVPISNHLYFYWYRQILGQKVEFLVSFYNNEISEKSEIFDDQFSVERPDGSNFTLKIRSTKLEDSAMYFCASSERSYGYTFGSGTRLTVV.

This clonotype has at least ten counts. The CDR3 bases are TGTGCCAGCAGCCAAGGAGGGTGGGAGCAGTACTTC. Protein: CASSQGGWEQYF. The J gene is TRBJ2-7, the V gene TRBV3-1; the D gene is possibly TRBD2 (5 bases). V was trimmed by 1 base and J by 7 bases, leaving 8 bases between them. This CDR3 is built from 12 residues. Germline CDR1 LGHDT, CDR2 YNNKEL (reference sequence).

Many counts were recorded for this clonotype. The rearrangement joins TRBV5-6 to TRBJ2-3, with D possibly called TRBD1 or TRBD2 (5 bases each). The ends were cut back, 2 bases at V and 2 bases at J, with 15 bases in the middle. CDR1 and CDR2 (germline): SGHDT, YYEEEE. CDR3 size: 16 residues. The CDR3 DNA follows: TGTGCCAGCAGCTTCCTAAGTGGGGGAAACACAGATACGCAGTATTTT. Protein: CASSFLSGGNTDTQYF.

This clonotype turned up a few times. The DNA for the CDR3 is TGCAGTGCTGGCACCCTGGGGCCCCAGCATTTT. Its translation is CSAGTLGPQHF. This chain links TRBV20-1 with TRBJ1-5, with D unresolved. The CDR3 runs to 11 residues. CDR1 and CDR2 from the germline V gene are DFQATT and SNEGSKA (reference sequence). The V and J ends lost 5 bases and 9 bases respectively, with 11 bases between them.

In this sample, this clonotype turned up many times. The chain is built from TRBV20-1 and TRBJ2-7; 11 bases align to TRBD1. This CDR3 has 14 amino acids. V was clipped by 0 bases and J by 5 bases; unmatched bases: 3. CDR1 DFQATT and CDR2 SNEGSKA come from the germline V gene (reference sequence). CDR3 protein: CSAREPGQGDEQYF. For the CDR3, the DNA is TGCAGTGCTAGAGAGCCGGGACAGGGGGACGAGCAGTACTTC.

Regarding this clonotype: A much larger clone differs from this one at a single base, so this may be a read error. The rearrangement joins TRBV27 to TRBJ1-2, with TRBD1 as a possible D gene (5 bases). The CDR3 has 14 amino acids. Deletions cut 2 bases from V and 6 bases from J, with 13 bases between. The germline CDR1 and CDR2 sequences are MNHEY and SMNVEV (reference sequence). This chain's CDR3 is CASSLQGSSHGYTF. Here the CDR3 DNA reads TGTGCCAGCAGTTTACAGGGTAGCAGTCATGGCTACACCTTC.

V gene TRBV20-1 combines with J gene TRBJ2-7; D is ambiguous. The CDR3 runs 12 residues. Germline CDR1 and CDR2: DFQATT and SNEGSKA (reference sequence). With 6 bases removed from V and 4 bases from J, the gap between germline ends came to 13 bases. The CDR3 is CSARIGRYEQYF. CDR3 DNA: TGCAGTGCCCGGATAGGGCGGTACGAGCAGTACTTC.

This clonotype has a count of ten or more. The V and J genes are TRBV12-3 or TRBV12-4 and TRBJ2-4, with D unclear. V lost 3 bases to trimming and J lost 2 bases, with 8 bases between them. This CDR3 comprises 14 residues. CDR3 in amino acids: CASSLFGTKNIQYF. The CDR3 DNA is TGTGCCAGCAGTTTGTTTGGGACCAAAAACATTCAGTACTTC.

In its sample, this clonotype was seen many times. This chain joins TRBV2 and TRBJ1-6; D remains unclear. The CDR3 extends over 16 amino acids. The germline gives CDR1 SNHLY, CDR2 FYNNEI. Deletions cut 8 bases from V and 9 bases from J, with 23 bases between. The DNA for the CDR3 is TGTGCCAGCCGTAAGTCTCTCTCCATCGGGCCTTCACCCCTCCACTTT. It codes for CASRKSLSIGPSPLHF.

In this sample, this clonotype turned up many times. CDR3 sequence reads: CSVGDRGSGNQPQHF. The CDR3 coding sequence is TGCAGCGTTGGGGATAGAGGGTCGGGCAATCAGCCCCAGCATTTT. The genes are TRBV29-1 and TRBJ1-5; D is unclear. V lost 4 bases and J lost 2, with 15 bases in between. The length of the CDR3 is 15 residues. Germline V gene lookup returns CDR1 SQVTM and CDR2 ANQGSEA.

This clonotype came up many times. This chain joins TRBV14 and TRBJ2-7, with 8 bases fitting TRBD2. J lost 4 bases, V lost 5 bases, and 7 bases had no gene match. This CDR3 has 14 amino acids. Germline CDR1 SGHDN, CDR2 FVKESK. The CDR3 is CASSVGLAVYEQYF. The CDR3 nucleotides read TGTGCCAGCAGCGTTGGACTAGCCGTTTACGAGCAGTACTTC. Full variable domain (remainder filled in from reference TRBV14 and TRBJ2-7): EAGVTQFPSHSVIEKGQTVTLRCDPISGHDNLYWYRRVMGKEIKFLLHFVKESKQDESGMPNNRFLAERTGGTYSTLKVQPAELEDSGVYFCASSVGLAVYEQYFGPGTRLTVT.

In its sample, this clonotype was seen a few times. This chain links TRBV6-5 with TRBJ1-2; weak D call: TRBD1 (5 bases). Between the trimmed V and J ends, which lost 2 bases and 3 bases, there was a span of 22 bases. Germline values: CDR1 MNHEY, CDR2 SVGAGI. This CDR3 contains 18 residues. The CDR3, as DNA: TGTGCCAGCAGTTACGGGGGAGGGCCCCGGGGTGGGGACTATGGCTACACCTTC. This gives the protein CASSYGGGPRGGDYGYTF.

This rearrangement joins TRBV28 to TRBJ2-1; TRBD2 matches 10 bases. Germline V lookup: CDR1 MDHEN, CDR2 SYDVKM. This CDR3 comprises 14 residues. After removal of 5 bases from V and 9 bases from J, the junction contained 7 bases not matched to a gene. CDR3: CASSPSGRAFEQFF. The CDR3 DNA sequence: TGTGCCAGCAGTCCGAGCGGGAGGGCATTTGAGCAGTTCTTC. Filled out from reference TRBV28 and TRBJ2-1, the complete variable domain reads DVKVTQSSRYLVKRTGEKVFLECVQDMDHENMFWYRQDPGLGLRLIYFSYDVKMKEKGDIPEGYSVSREKKERFSLILESASTNQTSMYLCASSPSGRAFEQFFGPGTRLTVL.

This clonotype has ten or more counts. V gene TRBV12-3 or TRBV12-4 combines with J gene TRBJ2-5; 10 bases agree with TRBD1. The CDR3 is made up of 15 amino acids. V lost 7 bases to trimming and J lost 4 bases; unmatched junction nucleotides: 9. CDR3 sequence: CASIPEGQGGETQYF. Written as DNA, the CDR3 is TGTGCCAGCATTCCCGAAGGACAGGGGGGAGAGACCCAGTACTTC.

This clonotype was counted at least ten times. This chain connects TRBV3-1 to TRBJ2-7; D is perhaps TRBD1 or TRBD2 (5 bases each). With 1 base removed from V and 4 bases from J, the gap between germline ends came to 8 bases. Per the germline V gene, CDR1 is LGHDT and CDR2 is YNNKEL (reference sequence). This CDR3 has 13 amino acids. In DNA form, the CDR3 reads TGTGCCAGCAGCCAAGTGAGGGGTTACGAGCAGTACTTC. Amino acid sequence: CASSQVRGYEQYF.

Ten or more counts support this clonotype. V gene TRBV7-2 combines with J gene TRBJ2-7, with D tentatively TRBD2 (6 bases). With 6 bases removed from V and 5 bases from J, the gap between germline ends came to 17 bases. Germline V gene lookup returns CDR1 SGHTA and CDR2 FQGNSA. The CDR3 totals 14 residues. In DNA form, the CDR3 reads TGTGCCAGCAGTGCTTTGGTTTCGGGGGACGAGCAGTACTTC. It codes for CASSALVSGDEQYF. Looking up the rest from reference TRBV7-2 and TRBJ2-7 gives the full variable domain: GAGVSQSPSNKVTEKGKDVELRCDPISGHTALYWYRQSLGQGLEFLIYFQGNSAPDKSGLPSDRFSAERTGGSVSTLTIQRTQQEDSAVYLCASSALVSGDEQYFGPGTRLTVT.